This is a list of T cell receptor beta chains from one sample in a study of OX40 agonist ivuxolimab in advanced cancers. Sequencing used immunoSEQ multiplex PCR; TCRdb keeps in-frame clones, though not all of them. This sample carries 35,000 to 45,000 clones, approximately 92% of them seen once, and the ten largest clones take about 4.5%. The source material was CD4+ or CD8+ T cells sorted from blood, sampled in a trial of the OX40 agonist ivuxolimab. The receptors derive from an adult with an advanced solid tumor such as melanoma, head and neck, liver or kidney cancer. CDR3s include the opening cysteine and the closing phenylalanine or tryptophan. The order of the fields is V gene, CDR3 length, J gene, CDR3 protein.

>TRBV6-1|15|TRBJ2-7
CASSEAGSQGYEQYF
>TRBV5-4|19|TRBJ2-3
CASSLKIASGARVADTQYF
>TRBV7-7|13|TRBJ2-1
CASSPSRDGEQFF
>TRBV7-2|14|TRBJ2-7
CASSLAAGSDEQYF
>TRBV7-9|15|TRBJ2-3
CASSLGASGTDTQYF
>TRBV20-1|11|TRBJ2-7
CSARRGGEQYF
>TRBV4-1|14|TRBJ2-7
CASSQDPRSYEQYF
>TRBV19|15|TRBJ1-5
CASSIEDSSNQPQHF
>TRBV4-3|15|TRBJ2-1
CASSQTGGSYNEQFF
>TRBV6-1|13|TRBJ1-5
CASGRRRNQPQHF
>TRBV15|17|TRBJ2-2
CATSRVGTSGSPGELFF
>TRBV28|15|TRBJ1-5
CASSSRFIGNQPQHF
>TRBV7-9|12|TRBJ2-7
CASSPQSYEQYF
>TRBV18|15|TRBJ2-7
CASSPGTGYSYEQYF
>TRBV30|16|TRBJ1-5
CAWRAPGTGMNQPQHF
>TRBV6-5|13|TRBJ2-3
CASSYSYTDTQYF
>TRBV5-5|14|TRBJ2-7
CASSWEMGPYEQYF
>TRBV5-1|17|TRBJ2-3
CASSKLAGGPSTDTQYF
>TRBV7-3|12|TRBJ2-2
CASSPNTGELFF
>TRBV6-1|15|TRBJ2-7
CASSIRTGSSYEQYF
>TRBV9|14|TRBJ1-3
CASSAQLSGNTIYF
>TRBV28|16|TRBJ1-4
CASSPGGGNLNEKLFF
>TRBV7-3|14|TRBJ2-3
CASSQTSSTDTQYF
>TRBV2|17|TRBJ1-2
CASSTRDRGYSNYGYTF
>TRBV5-8|14|TRBJ1-6
CASSLAGYNSPLHF
>TRBV10-3|14|TRBJ2-5
CAISESLGQETQYF
>TRBV4-1|15|TRBJ1-2
CASSQTGGFNYGYTF
>TRBV9|15|TRBJ2-7
CASSVAPAGGSEQYF
>TRBV11-3|15|TRBJ2-1
CASSPGLGTANEQFF
>TRBV7-2|13|TRBJ1-3
CASSLNSGNTIYF
>TRBV6-6|14|TRBJ2-2
CASRAGQNTGELFF
>TRBV4-2|15|TRBJ1-5
CASSQDQGGNQPQHF
>TRBV28|13|TRBJ1-5
CATDRAPNQPQHF
>TRBV30|12|TRBJ2-5
CAWTNWGGDQYF
>TRBV7-2|15|TRBJ1-2
CASSLTGQAIYGYTF
>TRBV4-2|15|TRBJ2-7
CASSRPGAFSYEQYF
>TRBV4-2|13|TRBJ2-7
CASSQGGTYEQYF
>TRBV5-1|14|TRBJ2-5
CASSLAGGDETQYF
>TRBV30|13|TRBJ2-3
CAWSVQGLDTQYF
>TRBV7-9|15|TRBJ2-1
CASSAPGTVYNEQFF
>TRBV28|16|TRBJ2-3
CASSFQSGSYTDTQYF
>TRBV18|15|TRBJ2-7
CASSPGTGGTYEQYF
>TRBV6-5|14|TRBJ1-5
CASSLGQSNQPQHF
>TRBV7-2|15|TRBJ2-7
CASSRQGREAAEQYF
>TRBV27|16|TRBJ1-2
CASRSQLGGPRDGYTF
>TRBV30|12|TRBJ2-1
CASSGTYNEQFF
>TRBV5-1|15|TRBJ2-1
CASSLDPGVQYEQFF
>TRBV10-3|15|TRBJ1-5
CAISGTGNSNQPQHF
>TRBV9|16|TRBJ2-5
CASSVGYGTGQETQYF